The sequence of this T cell receptor (beta chain) was determined in a study of blood T cell repertoires in COVID-19. The table lists this clone with a count of one. TCRdb's table, derived via immunoSEQ multiplex PCR, lists solely in-frame clones and lacks some. Of 280,000 or so clones listed, around 84% are singletons. The CDR3 is 11 residues long. Between the trimmed V and J ends, which lost 10 bases and 9 bases, there was a span of 16 bases. The sequencing sample was made of PBMCs or T cells enriched from blood (not recorded which). J is TRBJ2-7 and V is TRBV12-3 or TRBV12-4, with D perhaps matching TRBD2 (5 bases). The source of this sequence is a woman aged 50 to 60 who had recovered from COVID-19. The CDR3 coding sequence is TGTGCCATCTATGCCGAGGGAGTGCAGTACTTC. Translated: CAIYAEGVQYF.